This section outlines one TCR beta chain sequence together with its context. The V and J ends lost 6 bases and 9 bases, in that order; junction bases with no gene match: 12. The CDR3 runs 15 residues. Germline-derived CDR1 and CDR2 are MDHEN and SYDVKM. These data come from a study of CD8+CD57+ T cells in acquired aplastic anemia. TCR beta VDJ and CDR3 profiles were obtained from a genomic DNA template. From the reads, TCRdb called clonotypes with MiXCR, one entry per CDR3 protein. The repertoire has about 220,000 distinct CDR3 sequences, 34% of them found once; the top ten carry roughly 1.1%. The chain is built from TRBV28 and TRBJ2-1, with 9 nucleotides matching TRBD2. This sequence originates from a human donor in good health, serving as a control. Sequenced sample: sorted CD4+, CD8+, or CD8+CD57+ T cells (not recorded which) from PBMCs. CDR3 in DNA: TGTGCCAGCAGCAAACTAGCGGGTCTGGACGGTGAGCAGTTCTTC. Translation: CASSKLAGLDGEQFF.